One and the same sample provided the 7 T cell receptor beta chains below, sequenced in a study of spatial heterogeneity in lung cancer. The time point: blood at routine non-recurrence follow-up after resection. TCRdb fed the 5' RACE reads into MiXCR, producing one record per CDR3 protein. Among around 2,700 distinct CDR3 sequences, roughly 56% were seen once, and the ten largest hold about 8.6%. The sequencing used PBMCs, collected at follow-up. The receptors originated from a female donor with early-stage non-small cell lung cancer.

This clonotype is a singleton in its sample. Because the library targeted alpha chains, this beta chain is an off-target read whose size means little. V is TRBV29-1 and J is TRBJ2-5; no firm D call. The length of the CDR3 is 12 residues. Deletions cut 7 bases from V and 5 bases from J, with 14 bases between. Germline-derived CDR1 and CDR2 are SQVTM and ANQGSEA. CDR3 nucleotide sequence: TGCAGCGCCGCCCCCCCGTCGGAGACCCAGTACTTC. Translated: CSAAPPSETQYF.

Points on this clonotype: For a library built for alpha chains, this beta chain is a stray read; little rests on its size. This chain links TRBV10-3 with TRBJ2-1; 7 bases map to TRBD2. There are 15 residues in the CDR3. With 4 bases clipped from V and 8 bases from J, the junction kept 11 bases outside the gene matches. Germline V gives CDR1 ENHRY, CDR2 SYGVKD. The chain's CDR3 is CAISAVLRESHEQFF. In DNA form, the CDR3 reads TGTGCCATCAGTGCGGTTCTGCGGGAGAGTCATGAGCAGTTCTTC.

In regard to this clonotype: This beta chain was picked up by a library intended for alpha chains and is off target, so its count carries little meaning. The chain employs TRBV5-5 and TRBJ2-7, with D perhaps matching TRBD1 (6 bases). V was trimmed by 5 bases and J by 5 bases, leaving 14 bases between them. Per the germline V gene, CDR1 is SGHKS and CDR2 is YYEKEE (reference sequence). The CDR3 runs 13 residues. CDR3 sequence (DNA): TGTGCCAGCAGACTGGACAGTAACAACGAGCAGTACTTC. This encodes CASRLDSNNEQYF. Variable domain in full (rest from reference TRBV5-5 and TRBJ2-7): DAGVTQSPTHLIKTRGQQVTLRCSPISGHKSVSWYQQVLGQGPQFIFQYYEKEERGRGNFPDRFSARQFPNYSSELNVNALLLGDSALYLCASRLDSNNEQYFGPGTRLTVT.

A word on this clonotype: Because this beta chain is a stray read in a library intended to capture alpha chains, its abundance should not be given much weight. J is TRBJ2-2 and V is TRBV12-3 or TRBV12-4; possibly TRBD2 for D (6 bases). V was shortened by 5 bases and J by 4 bases, with 14 bases between the two germline ends. The CDR3 spans 15 residues. As DNA, the CDR3 is TGTGCCAGCAGTACGGGACGAGCGGGCACCGGGGAGCTGTTTTTT. This sequence encodes CASSTGRAGTGELFF.

Remarks on this clonotype: This beta chain represents an off-target read in a library built for alpha chains; its size is of limited meaning. The chain has TRBV27 and TRBJ1-1, with D hard to call. V was clipped by 7 bases and J by 1 base, with 4 bases between them. Germline CDR1 and CDR2: MNHEY and SMNVEV (reference sequence). The CDR3 runs to 11 residues. CDR3 in amino acids: CASKGNTEAFF. CDR3 sequence (DNA): TGTGCCAGCAAGGGGAACACTGAAGCTTTCTTT.

This clonotype was seen a few times. A library made for alpha chains picked up this beta chain off target, so its size means little. The chain employs TRBV5-1 and TRBJ2-2, with D uncertain. The CDR3 is made up of 14 amino acids. Germline loops: CDR1 SGHRS, CDR2 YFSETQ. Trimming took 2 bases from V and 0 from J, leaving 5 bases between them. The CDR3 nucleotides read TGCGCCAGCAGCTTTGGCTCGAACACCGGGGAGCTGTTTTTT. Residues: CASSFGSNTGELFF.

A word on this clonotype: This beta chain slipped into a library made for alpha chains as a stray read, so its size is not meaningful. The V and J genes are TRBV20-1 and TRBJ2-1; a possible D gene is TRBD2 (6 bases). The CDR3 contains 16 residues. V lost 5 bases to trimming and J lost 3 bases, with 20 bases between them. Germline V gene sequence: CDR1 DFQATT, CDR2 SNEGSKA (reference sequence). The CDR3 nucleotides are TGCAGTGCTTTAGGCCCCTGGGGTAGCGGCTACAATGAGCAGTTCTTC. It translates to CSALGPWGSGYNEQFF.